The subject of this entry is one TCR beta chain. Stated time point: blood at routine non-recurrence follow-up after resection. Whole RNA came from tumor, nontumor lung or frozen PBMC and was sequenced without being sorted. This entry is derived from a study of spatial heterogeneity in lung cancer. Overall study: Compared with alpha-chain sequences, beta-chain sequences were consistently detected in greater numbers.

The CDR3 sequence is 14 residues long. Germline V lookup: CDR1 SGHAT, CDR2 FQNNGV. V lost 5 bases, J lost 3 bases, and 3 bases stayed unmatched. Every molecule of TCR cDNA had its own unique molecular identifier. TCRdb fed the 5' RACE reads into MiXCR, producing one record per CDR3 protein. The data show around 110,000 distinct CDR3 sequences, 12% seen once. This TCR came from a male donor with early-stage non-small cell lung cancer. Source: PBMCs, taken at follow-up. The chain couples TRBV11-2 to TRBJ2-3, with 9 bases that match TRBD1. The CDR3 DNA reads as TGTGCCAGCAGCGGACAGGGGAAAACAGATACGCAGTATTTT. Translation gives CASSGQGKTDTQYF.